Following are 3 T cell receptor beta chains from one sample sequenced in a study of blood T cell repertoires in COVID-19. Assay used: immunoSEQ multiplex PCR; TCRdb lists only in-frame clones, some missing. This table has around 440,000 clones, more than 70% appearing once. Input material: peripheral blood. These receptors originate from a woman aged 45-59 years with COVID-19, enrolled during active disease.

The chain's CDR3 is CASTDNPREKLFF. The CDR3 coding sequence is TGTGCCAGTACCGATAACCCCAGGGAAAAACTGTTTTTT. The chain links TRBV19 to TRBJ1-4; D is unresolved. The V gene lost 7 bases and the J gene lost 8 bases, with 14 bases spanning the gap. CDR1 is LNHDA and CDR2 is SQIVND in the germline V gene (reference sequence). The CDR3 consists of 13 residues.

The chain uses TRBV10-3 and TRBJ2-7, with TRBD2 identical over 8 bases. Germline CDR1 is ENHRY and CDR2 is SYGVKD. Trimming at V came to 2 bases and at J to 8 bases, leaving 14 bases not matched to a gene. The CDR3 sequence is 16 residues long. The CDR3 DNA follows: TGTGCCATCAGTGAGCCCAGGGGCGGGGGGTCCTGGAAGCAGTACTTC. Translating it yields CAISEPRGGGSWKQYF.

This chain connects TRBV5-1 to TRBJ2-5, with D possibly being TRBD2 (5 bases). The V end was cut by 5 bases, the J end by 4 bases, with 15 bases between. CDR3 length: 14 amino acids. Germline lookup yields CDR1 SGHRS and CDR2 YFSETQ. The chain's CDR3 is CASREGGGGETQYF. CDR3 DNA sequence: TGCGCCAGCAGAGAAGGAGGCGGAGGAGAGACCCAGTACTTC.